Listed below are T cell receptor beta chains from one sample, sequenced in a study of T cell responses to AZD1222 COVID-19 vaccine. Assay used: immunoSEQ multiplex PCR; TCRdb lists only in-frame clones, some missing. The sample records 120,000 or so clones, around 87% being singletons. The sequenced sample was peripheral blood, obtained on day 0 of AZD1222 vaccination. Source of these receptors: an adult in good health. CDR3s include the opening cysteine and the closing phenylalanine or tryptophan. The order of the fields is V gene, CDR3 protein.

TRBV5-1 CASSFLLAGGVGNEQFF
TRBV5-1 CASSLDGGENTIYF
TRBV5-4 CASSLDGGGGAGNTIYF
TRBV9 CASSDRTGWSPLHF
TRBV15 CATSRGYSSYEQYF
TRBV5-6 CASSLIDRHTGELFF
TRBV29-1 CSVATVQETQYF
TRBV18 CASSPALGEQYF
TRBV3-1/TRBV3-2 CASSQDWIGGTEAFF
TRBV6-5 CASSDGQEAYNEQFF
TRBV27 CASSGQGGQPQHF
TRBV18 CASSHSQGAETQYF
TRBV5-8 CASSLLGEAYEQYF
TRBV9 CASSLWDSANYGYTF
TRBV7-9 CASSLGVEGEKLFF